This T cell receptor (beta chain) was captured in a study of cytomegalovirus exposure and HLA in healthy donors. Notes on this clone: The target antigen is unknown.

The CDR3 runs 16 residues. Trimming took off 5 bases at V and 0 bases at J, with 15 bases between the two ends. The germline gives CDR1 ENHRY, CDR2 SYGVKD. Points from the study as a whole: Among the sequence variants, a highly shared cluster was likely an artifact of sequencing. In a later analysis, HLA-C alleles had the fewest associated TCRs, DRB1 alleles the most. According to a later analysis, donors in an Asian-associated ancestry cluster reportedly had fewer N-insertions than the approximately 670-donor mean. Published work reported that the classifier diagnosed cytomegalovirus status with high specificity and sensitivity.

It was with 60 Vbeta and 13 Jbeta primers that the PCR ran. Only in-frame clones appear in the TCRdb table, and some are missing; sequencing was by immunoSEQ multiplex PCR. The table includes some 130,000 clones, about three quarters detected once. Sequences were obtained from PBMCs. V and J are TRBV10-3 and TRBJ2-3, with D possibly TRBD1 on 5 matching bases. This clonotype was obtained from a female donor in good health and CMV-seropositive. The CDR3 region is CAISMGGARSTDTQYF. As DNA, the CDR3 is TGTGCCATCAGTATGGGTGGGGCTAGGAGCACAGATACGCAGTATTTT.